This T cell receptor (beta chain) was sequenced for a study of a mutant IDH1 vaccine in newly diagnosed glioma. Specified time point: week 35, safety follow-up. Every vaccination contained 300 ug of the mutant IDH1 20-mer peptide and was paired with topical imiquimod. The donor cohort comprised cases of new WHO grade 3 or 4 IDH1-mutant, ATRX-lost astrocytoma. This CDR3 has 17 residues. The trim removed 3 bases at V and 0 bases at J, leaving 6 bases unmatched. Germline CDR1 reads SGHNT; CDR2 reads YYREEE (reference sequence). Clones were sequenced by immunoSEQ multiplex PCR, and TCRdb holds only the in-frame ones, with some missing. This sample has fewer than 35,000 clones, with roughly three quarters found just once. Concerning this clone: The antigen is undetermined.

The rearrangement links TRBV5-4 to TRBJ2-5; TRBD1 matches at 12 bases. Source: PBMCs, taken from a glioma patient whose treatment included an IDH1 peptide vaccine. The receptor was isolated from a woman aged 40 to 50 with glioma. CDR3 sequence reads: CASSWDRGRRYQETQYF. The DNA for the CDR3 is TGTGCCAGCAGCTGGGACAGGGGGCGCCGGTACCAAGAGACCCAGTACTTC.